This T cell receptor beta chain was captured by sequencing in a study of blood T cells in healthy people across ages. This clonotype was seen a handful of times. About 10 milliliters of peripheral blood were drawn from each donor into EDTA-treated tubes. V gave up 2 bases and J gave up 3 bases, with 14 bases separating them. Per the germline V gene, CDR1 is KGHDR and CDR2 is SFDVKD. CDR3 length: 16 amino acids. Primers used in a second PCR of roughly 6 to 12 cycles were a sample-barcoded 5' primer and a J-beta primer mix. Every sample gave at least 3 million paired-end reads containing CDR3. TCRdb itself ran the 5' RACE reads through MiXCR, one entry per CDR3 protein. The table records about 1.6 million distinct CDR3 sequences, about 35% of them present only once.

The chain is built from TRBV24-1 and TRBJ2-3, with D uncertain. The receptor's source is a young woman in good health. Material for sequencing was blood. The CDR3 DNA sequence: TGTGCCACCAGTGATTCCAGGTCTTGGGATACAGATACGCAGTATTTT. It codes for CATSDSRSWDTDTQYF.